This T cell receptor (beta chain) was sequenced during a study of tumour-infiltrating T cells in Burkitt lymphoma. Study background: Survival, overall and progression-free, tracked with productive clonality.

The CDR3 is 15 residues long. Germline CDR1 is SQVTM and CDR2 is ANQGSEA. The ends lost 6 bases at V and 2 bases at J; junction bases unmatched: 12. Generated by immunoSEQ multiplex PCR, the TCRdb table keeps only in-frame clones and is missing some. This table has about 9,200 clones, more than 55% appearing once. The chain uses TRBV29-1 and TRBJ2-5; TRBD2 matches at 7 bases. The clonotype was recovered from a human donor with diffuse large B-cell lymphoma. Sequenced material: tumor tissue. The CDR3 DNA is TGCAGCGTAAAAAGCTCCAGCGGGGTACAAGAGACCCAGTACTTC. Protein product: CSVKSSSGVQETQYF.